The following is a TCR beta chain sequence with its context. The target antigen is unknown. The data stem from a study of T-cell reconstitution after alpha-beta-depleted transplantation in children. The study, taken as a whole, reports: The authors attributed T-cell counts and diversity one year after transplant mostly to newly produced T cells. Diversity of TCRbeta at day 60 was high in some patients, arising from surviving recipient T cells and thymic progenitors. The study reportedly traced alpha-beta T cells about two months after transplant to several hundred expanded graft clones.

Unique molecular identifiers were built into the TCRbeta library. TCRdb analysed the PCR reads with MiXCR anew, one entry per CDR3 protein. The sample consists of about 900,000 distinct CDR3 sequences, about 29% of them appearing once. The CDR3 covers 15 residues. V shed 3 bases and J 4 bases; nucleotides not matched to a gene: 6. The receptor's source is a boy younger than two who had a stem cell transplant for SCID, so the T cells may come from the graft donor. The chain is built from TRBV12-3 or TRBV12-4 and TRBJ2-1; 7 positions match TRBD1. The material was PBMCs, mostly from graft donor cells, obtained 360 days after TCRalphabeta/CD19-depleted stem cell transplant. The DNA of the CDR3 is TGTGCCAGCAGTTTTGTGAGGGGGCCGTACAATGAGCAGTTCTTC. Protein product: CASSFVRGPYNEQFF.